This T cell receptor beta chain derives from a study of blood T cell repertoires in COVID-19. Study-level background: Specimens from acute and convalescent COVID-19 originated in the United States, Italy and Spain.

Per the original methods: Quantification of nucleated cells was approximated via reference gene primer amplification. This table comes from immunoSEQ multiplex PCR, and its TCRdb copy is limited to in-frame clones, with some not included. V, J and clone size were drawn from that table, and D and trimming were deduced from the DNA. The data hold about 190,000 clones, with roughly 80% observed a single time. J gave up 6 bases and V 5 bases, and 5 bases lay outside the gene matches. Per germline, CDR1 MNHEY and CDR2 SVGAGI. CDR3 size: 14 residues. V gene TRBV6-5 combines with J gene TRBJ2-2, with 8 positions matching TRBD1. The clonotype was recovered from a woman in her forties or fifties with acute or convalescent COVID-19. Sequences were obtained from peripheral blood. CDR3 bases: TGTGCCAGCAGTCCCGACAGGGGCCCCGGGGAGCTGTTTTTT. This sequence encodes CASSPDRGPGELFF.